The TCR beta chain under discussion was sequenced for a study of T cells in Graves' hyperthyroidism and ophthalmopathy (dated by TCRdb to between 2019 and 2020). Concerning the study at large: Peripheral blood was collected at initial diagnosis, before any treatment. To identify TCR V-J signatures that set the groups apart, the researchers used a discovery cohort of about a hundred patients, made up of 40 to 45 with Graves' ophthalmopathy and some 56 with stable Graves' hyperthyroidism. Prospective prediction of ophthalmopathy was tested in an independent validation cohort consisting of fewer than 20 hyperthyroidism patients and around 16 patients who later progressed to ophthalmopathy. The 90 to 100 discovery patients were randomly split 7:3 into training and test sets. After sampling, hyperthyroidism patients received methimazole starting at 30 mg daily, and ophthalmopathy patients received high-dose intravenous methylprednisolone. The paper describes TCR Vbeta CDR3 sequencing of 135 peripheral blood samples, made up of 43 ophthalmopathy patients, 70 to 75 hyperthyroidism patients and roughly 17 progressor patients. The study also compared thyroid tissue and blood T-cell repertoires from five or six Graves' hyperthyroidism patients.

Stable Graves' hyperthyroidism was defined as no progression to ophthalmopathy during 18 months of follow-up. Hyperthyroidism patients were aged 18 to 65 years and newly diagnosed, with disease duration of less than 2 months. Exclusion was applied to patients with uncontrolled infections, other autoimmune diseases, pregnancy or lactation. Clinical symptoms, serum thyroxine and TRAb, thyroid ultrasound, and orbital computed tomography formed the basis for the diagnoses. PBMCs were separated from around 9.1 ml of fresh peripheral blood using Ficoll-Paque density gradient centrifugation. Trizol reagent was used to extract total RNA, and RNA quality was then checked on an Agilent 2100 Bioanalyzer. As to this clonotype: Its binding antigen is unknown. No much larger clonotype is one base removed from it; base qualities were not supplied.

On the study overall, not on this receptor specifically: In validation, progression to ophthalmopathy was predicted by the model with roughly 71% sensitivity and 72% to 85% specificity, a median of approximately 6.5 months before onset. No statistical method was used to fix the sample size in advance, and group allocation was not hidden from the investigators. Blood samples also contained most of the expanded thyroid clonotypes (frequency above 0.001), which suggests that blood repertoires may reflect thyroid immune responses. Ophthalmopathy was separated from stable hyperthyroidism by a 13 V-J signature model, with roughly 88% sensitivity and around 81% specificity obtained in cross-validation and 80%/75% obtained in testing.

Inclusive of the bounding cysteine and phenylalanine, the CDR3 is 15 residues long. Only the CDR3 portion is preserved as DNA: 45 bases, with reading frame beginning at the first base. Looking up the germline V gene yields CDR1 KGHSH and CDR2 LQKENI. V gives up 3 bases and J gives up 5 bases, and the segment between their germline ends measures 14 bases. The TCR beta CDR3 regions were amplified from RNA transcripts. For the first round of RT-PCR on the TCR CDR3, the HTBI primer set was used together with the Qiagen OneStep RT-PCR kit. A second multiplex PCR round built the libraries, followed by size selection and purification. Paired-end sequencing of the libraries was performed with 100 bp reads on an Illumina HiSeq2000. On the authors' methods: SOAPnuke was used to process the raw data, with reads discarded if the reads contained adapters or uncalled bases, had a mean Phred below 15, or lacked an exact constant-primer or identifier match. COPE v1.2.5 was used to merge the high-quality paired reads, and each unique nucleotide sequence was defined as a clonotype. MiTCR v1.1 was used to align the clonotypes against IMGT TRBV, TRBD and TRBJ reference segments. Analysis was restricted to V-J combinations with a frequency above 0.0001, which covered roughly 99% of repertoires. The TCS score was defined as the ratio of F50 (clonal expansion) to E x V (chaos), calculated using BLOSUM62-based TCRdist between CDR3 peptides within each V-J. Welch's t-statistics and random forest reduced around 550 V-J features to roughly 13, which were used in a naive Bayes classifier (R e1071). TCRdb redid the processing of the public reads, applying fastp at Q25 and MiXCR, and retained in-frame beta chains. All rows with the same CDR3 protein become a single entry with the most common DNA and genes. TCRdb's processing, not the authors', yielded these V and J calls. This sample has around 560,000 distinct CDR3 sequences in its table, and 16% of those were observed once. The ten largest clones take up about 17% of the sample.

Sequencing used blood. Rearrangement joined TRBV18 to TRBJ1-5, and TRBD1 may be the D gene, going by 6 matching bases. The receptor was isolated from a woman between 18 and 29 years old with Graves' hyperthyroidism. The CDR3 loop reads CASSPIGGGYQPQHF. DNA sequence: TGTGCCAGCTCACCCATAGGGGGGGGTTATCAGCCCCAGCATTTT.